This TCR beta chain stems from a study of shared clonotypes between healthy human individuals. About this clone itself: What it recognizes is unknown.

CD4+ cells underwent separation, giving CD45RA+ naive and CD45RA-negative memory subsets. The protocol was immunoSEQ multiplex PCR, while the TCRdb copy is restricted to in-frame clones and leaves out a portion. The repertoire holds millions of clones, with 80% to 95% as singletons. Study-wide results and caveats: Several donors held 4.5% to 5% of naive CD4 clonotypes in common. Having only a few donors restricted how much genetic and exposure-history diversity was captured. As a rule, naive subsets had a larger estimated richness than memory subsets.

The TCR was taken from a man between 18 and 35 years old in good health. Some clones in this sample may be carry-over from other donors' samples. The sample taken for sequencing was naive CD4+ T cells from PBMCs. The subset was: CD45RA+ positively selected.

The CDR3: CASSPLGKTQYF. In DNA, the CDR3 is TGTGCCAGCTCCCCCCTAGGGAAGACCCAGTACTTC. This chain links TRBV18 with TRBJ2-5; no firm D call. The CDR3 totals 12 residues. Between the trimmed V and J ends, which lost 6 bases and 6 bases, there was a span of 11 bases. CDR1 is KGHSH, CDR2 LQKENI, per germline.